This note documents a single T cell receptor beta chain sequence. In its sample, this clonotype was seen many times. No qualities accompany the bases; no much larger clone lies one base away. The data derive from a study of T cells after yellow fever vaccination (dated by TCRdb to between 2018 and 2020). In the study overall: The SMART-Seq v4 Ultra Low Input RNA kit was used to prepare libraries from fractions with low cell numbers. To track T-cell clones before and after primary and booster YFV17D yellow fever vaccination, bulk TCR alpha and beta repertoires were sequenced longitudinally. Two healthy male donors made up the cohort, one aged 18 to 29 years and the other aged 30 to 40 years. Blood samples were taken at several timepoints before and after primary and secondary immunization, and bulk PBMC replicates and cell subsets were isolated. Paper-wide results and their limitations: A small fraction of clonotypes appeared in both the CD4 and CD8 compartments, likely as a result of convergent recombination. Compared with the primary T-cell response, the secondary T-cell response was faster but weaker, reaching its peak on day 5 rather than on day 15. FACS-sorted repertoires could contain abundant contaminating clonotypes from the bulk population, so computational filtering was required. Most clones expanded after primary vaccination were re-detected after the booster (almost 97% of CD4 and about 88% of CD8), suggesting broad memory maintenance. Only two donors were included in the study, so the extent to which the findings can be generalized is limited.

From its cysteine to its phenylalanine, the CDR3 spans 21 amino acids. Of all the DNA, just the CDR3 is kept, 63 bases in frame from base 1. Reading the germline V gene gives CDR1 MGHRA and CDR2 YSYEKL. Germline trimming: 3 bases from V, 0 bases from J; junction bases outside gene matches: 11. TCR cDNA was made using 5'RACE template switching, a step that added a universal primer site and unique molecular identifiers. cDNA synthesis was primed from both the TCR alpha and TCR beta constant segments. Library amplification used two PCR steps, and the second PCR step added sample barcodes and sequencing adapters. Libraries were sequenced on Illumina HiSeq 2500 (2x100 bp) or NovaSeq (2x150 bp). Per the source publication's procedure: MIGEC was used to demultiplex reads and collapse the reads into UMI consensus sequences, and MiXCR was used for V(D)J alignment. Vaccine-responding clonotypes were defined with edgeR using replicate PBMC samples, requiring FDR below 0.01 and a log2 fold change above 5 up to day 15. Bulk clonotypes were assigned CD4 or CD8 identity according to which sequenced CD4 or CD8 repertoire held them at higher abundance. A clonotype counted as NS4B-specific if enriched at least 10-fold in dextramer-positive versus dextramer-negative fractions, with CD4-biased clonotypes left out. TCRdb took the public reads, trimmed them with fastp at Q25, ran MiXCR for clone calling and kept in-frame beta chains. Records with the same CDR3 protein are collapsed into one entry carrying the most frequent genes and DNA. TCRdb assigned the V and J calls; the authors' analysis was not used. The table for this sample lists some 52,000 distinct CDR3 sequences; 6.5% to 8.5% of them were counted only once. The leading ten clones occupy 20% to 25% of the sample.

Interpreted using the paper, the treatment or condition label stands for: live attenuated yellow fever vaccine strain. PBMCs were isolated from peripheral blood using a standard Ficoll-Paque protocol. Epitope-specific CD8 T cells were sorted with a dextramer loaded with the yellow fever NS4B epitope peptide, together with anti-CD3 and anti-CD8 staining. TriZol was used to extract RNA from bulk PBMCs, from CD4 and CD8 fractions, and from dextramer-positive and dextramer-negative fractions. This specimen was CD8+ T cells not binding an NS4B(214-222) dextramer, sorted from PBMCs, taken roughly 46 days after the first yellow fever vaccination. Per the publication, the cell subset or site label means: NS4B epitope dextramer-negative CD8 T cells. The V and J segments used are TRBV4-1 and TRBJ2-2; the central 15 bases match TRBD2. The TCR sequence derives from a man younger than 30 who received the YFV17D yellow fever vaccine. The CDR3 amino acid sequence is: CASSHTGTSGGRLANTGELFF. DNA sequence: TGCGCCAGCAGCCATACCGGGACTAGCGGGGGGCGACTCGCGAACACCGGGGAGCTGTTTTTT.